This record covers a single TCR beta chain. The antigen is unknown. The sample belongs to a study of cytomegalovirus exposure and HLA in healthy donors. The study's findings and limits: Later analysis placed DRB1 highest and HLA-C lowest in TCR association rates, which differed by HLA locus.

The study ran its PCR with 60 Vbeta and 13 Jbeta primers. Produced via immunoSEQ multiplex PCR; TCRdb's table is partial and in-frame only. Of more than 150,000 clones listed, approximately 80% were seen once; the top ten hold 1% to 1.5%. Donors likely had unrecorded immune exposures despite being nominally healthy when sampled. After removal of 3 bases from V and 9 bases from J, the junction contained 7 bases not matched to a gene. The germline CDR1 and CDR2 sequences are GTSNPN and SVGIG (reference sequence). The CDR3 runs 12 residues. Sequenced sample: PBMCs. This clonotype was sampled from a girl aged 2-10 years in good health and CMV-seropositive. This rearrangement joins TRBV30 to TRBJ1-2, with TRBD1 matching over 7 bases. The CDR3 spells CAWSHVQGRYTF. CDR3 bases: TGTGCCTGGAGCCACGTACAGGGGCGCTACACCTTC.